Following are 26 T cell receptor beta chains from one sample sequenced in a study of blood T cell repertoires in COVID-19. Sequenced by immunoSEQ multiplex PCR; TCRdb stores in-frame clones only, minus some. The profile covers 300,000 or so clones, with 80% to 90% appearing a single time and approximately 4.6% taken by the ten largest. Sequencing was carried out using PBMCs or T cells enriched from blood (not recorded which). Receptors were obtained from a woman in her forties with acute COVID-19.

The J gene is TRBJ1-4, the V gene TRBV6-6, with D possibly being TRBD1 (5 bases). Germline lookup yields CDR1 MNHNY and CDR2 SVGAGI (reference sequence). V shed 6 bases and J shed 7 bases, with 18 bases lying between them. The length of the CDR3 is 15 residues. This CDR3 reads CASRHSIFGGEKLFF. CDR3 nucleotides: TGTGCCAGCAGGCACAGTATATTCGGGGGTGAAAAACTGTTTTTT.

This chain connects TRBV6-2 or TRBV6-3 to TRBJ2-3; D not resolved. From germline, CDR1 is MNHEY and CDR2 SVGEGT. V lost 6 bases and J 6 bases, leaving 10 bases between the germline ends. CDR3 length: 12 amino acids. CDR3 bases: TGTGCCAGCAGCCTTGGGCCGGATACGCAGTATTTT. Translating gives CASSLGPDTQYF.

The chain recombines TRBV6-1 with TRBJ1-5, with TRBD1 as a possible D gene (5 bases). With 1 base removed from V and 2 bases from J, the gap between germline ends came to 15 bases. Looked up from germline, CDR1 is MNHNS and CDR2 is SASEGT. The CDR3 loop spans 17 amino acids. CDR3 DNA: TGTGCCAGCAGTGAAGGCTTACAGGCCATTGGCAATCAGCCCCAGCATTTT. Translation gives CASSEGLQAIGNQPQHF.

This chain links TRBV10-3 with TRBJ1-2; a weak D match, TRBD1 (6 bases). Trimming pared 8 bases from V and 0 bases from J, leaving 16 bases between. CDR1 ENHRY and CDR2 SYGVKD come from the germline V gene. CDR3 length equals 15 residues. The CDR3: CAIGVGTGTNYGYTF. In nucleotides, the CDR3 is TGTGCCATCGGGGTGGGCACAGGGACTAACTATGGCTACACCTTC.

The V gene is TRBV7-2, the J gene TRBJ1-6; D unresolved. Trimming cost V 1 base and J 8 bases, with 15 bases left between them. CDR1 and CDR2 from the germline V gene are SGHTA and FQGNSA. The CDR3 extends over 16 amino acids. The DNA of the CDR3 is TGTGCCAGCAGCTTAGAAATGGCGGCCGGGGATTCACCCCTCCACTTT. Translation: CASSLEMAAGDSPLHF.

This clone has only a few counts. The chain recombines TRBV13 with TRBJ2-7; TRBD2 aligns across 14 bases. J was trimmed by 6 bases and V by 4 bases; bases with no gene match: 8. The germline V gene has CDR1 PRHDT and CDR2 FYEKMQ (reference sequence). The CDR3 runs to 16 residues. CDR3 protein: CASSSNPGLAGVEQYF. As DNA, the CDR3 is TGTGCCAGCAGCTCTAACCCGGGACTAGCGGGAGTCGAGCAGTACTTC.

This clone was seen more than once but under ten times. CDR3 nucleotide sequence: TGTGCCAGCAGTTTCGGACAGGGCGGAAATGAAAAACTGTTTTTT. It translates to CASSFGQGGNEKLFF. V usage is TRBV2 and J usage is TRBJ1-4, with 8 bases lining up with TRBD1. This CDR3 comprises 15 residues. V lost 5 bases, J lost 5 bases, and 7 bases stayed unmatched. In germline, CDR1 is SNHLY, CDR2 FYNNEI.

The chain couples TRBV18 to TRBJ1-1; TRBD1 matches at 8 bases. CDR3 length: 15 amino acids. The germline gives CDR1 KGHSH, CDR2 LQKENI. Trimming at V came to 3 bases and at J to 1 base, leaving 4 bases not matched to a gene. The CDR3: CASSPGQGGNTEAFF. The DNA for the CDR3 is TGTGCCAGCTCACCCGGACAGGGAGGGAACACTGAAGCTTTCTTT.

The chain couples TRBV18 to TRBJ2-7; 13 bases agree with TRBD2. Losses at the gene ends were 4 bases for V and 2 bases for J; bases not matched to a gene: 5. CDR1 and CDR2 from the germline V gene are KGHSH and LQKENI. The CDR3 runs to 16 residues. The CDR3 nucleotides read TGTGCCAGCTCACAAGGACTAGCGGGAGCCACCTACGAGCAGTACTTC. Its protein is CASSQGLAGATYEQYF.

The chain links TRBV20-1 to TRBJ2-1; no firm D call. Germline CDR1 DFQATT, CDR2 SNEGSKA (reference sequence). This CDR3 is built from 13 residues. Trimming shortened V by 3 bases and J by 8 bases, and 14 bases separated the two germline ends. This chain's CDR3 is CSASSRLGYEQFF. CDR3 bases: TGCAGTGCTAGTTCGCGGCTTGGATATGAGCAGTTCTTC.

The chain has TRBV20-1 and TRBJ1-4, with D uncertain. This CDR3 has 13 residues. Germline CDR1 DFQATT, CDR2 SNEGSKA (reference sequence). V lost 3 bases and J 4 bases, leaving 9 bases between the germline ends. CDR3 nucleotide sequence: TGCAGTGCTAGTCCCAGTTTTAATGAAAAACTGTTTTTT. Its protein product is CSASPSFNEKLFF.

V and J are TRBV6-5 and TRBJ2-2, with 10 bases aligning to TRBD2. Germline CDR1 reads MNHEY; CDR2 reads SVGAGI. The V gene end was trimmed by 6 bases and the J gene end by 2 bases; junction bases not matched to a gene: 3. The CDR3 is 15 residues long. CDR3 amino acids: CASRRTSGNTGELFF. The DNA of the CDR3 is TGTGCCAGCAGGAGGACTAGCGGAAACACCGGGGAGCTGTTTTTT.

The chain combines TRBV3-1 (or the pseudogene TRBV3-2) with TRBJ2-7; tentative D call: TRBD1 (5 bases). The length of the CDR3 is 14 residues. The germline V gene encodes CDR1 LGHDT and CDR2 YNNKEL (reference sequence). V gave up 3 bases and J gave up 0 bases, with 9 bases separating them. The CDR3 protein is CASSQGRSSYEQYF. CDR3 sequence (DNA): TGTGCCAGCAGCCAGGGGCGAAGCTCCTACGAGCAGTACTTC.

The chain couples TRBV6-5 to TRBJ1-1; D call uncertain. Germline-derived CDR1 and CDR2 are MNHEY and SVGAGI. V dropped 4 bases and J dropped 7 bases, with 7 bases sitting between them. This CDR3 contains 11 residues. CDR3 region: CASSSRLEAFF. The CDR3 region has the DNA TGTGCCAGCAGTTCCAGACTTGAAGCTTTCTTT.

The genes are TRBV11-1 and TRBJ2-7, with unresolved D. The CDR3 has 14 amino acids. With 2 bases removed from V and 6 bases from J, the gap between germline ends came to 14 bases. Germline CDR1 and CDR2: SGHAT and FQDESV (reference sequence). CDR3 protein: CASSLNRLGFEQYF. CDR3 nucleotide sequence: TGTGCCAGCAGCTTAAATCGGCTAGGTTTCGAGCAGTACTTC.

CDR3 bases: TGTGCCAGCAGTGACAGGGAGGGGAATCAGCCCCAGCATTTT. It yields the protein CASSDREGNQPQHF. V usage is TRBV2 and J usage is TRBJ1-5; perhaps TRBD1 as D (5 bases). CDR1 and CDR2 (germline): SNHLY, FYNNEI. V was cut by 3 bases and J by 4 bases, with 10 bases left in between. The CDR3 contains 14 residues.

This rearrangement joins TRBV5-8 to TRBJ2-7; TRBD1 matches 9 bases. CDR3 length equals 14 residues. V was clipped by 3 bases and J by 11 bases; unmatched bases: 12. Germline V CDR1 and CDR2: SGHTS, YDEGEE. The CDR3 spells CASSWSGTGHWEYF. The CDR3 bases are TGTGCCAGCAGCTGGTCCGGGACAGGGCACTGGGAGTACTTC.

This chain links TRBV6-1 with TRBJ1-2; TRBD1 might be the D (6 bases). The germline V gene has CDR1 MNHNS and CDR2 SASEGT. The V gene lost 0 bases and the J gene lost 4 bases, with 12 bases spanning the gap. The CDR3 covers 15 residues. The CDR3 loop is CASSEALRTAYGYTF. CDR3 nucleotides: TGTGCCAGCAGTGAAGCGCTTCGGACAGCCTATGGCTACACCTTC.

This chain uses TRBV19 with TRBJ2-1; 11 bases match TRBD2. The CDR3 is 18 residues long. The germline V gene encodes CDR1 LNHDA and CDR2 SQIVND (reference sequence). V dropped 7 bases and J dropped 0; count of bases not matched to a gene: 11. CDR3 loop: CASTPLAGAGLSYNEQFF. The CDR3 DNA is TGTGCCAGTACACCACTAGCGGGAGCCGGCCTCTCCTACAATGAGCAGTTCTTC.

V gene TRBV7-2 combines with J gene TRBJ2-1, with 9 bases identical to TRBD1. This CDR3 has 16 residues. V lost 1 base, J lost 6 bases, and 7 bases stayed unmatched. Germline V gives CDR1 SGHTA, CDR2 FQGNSA. CDR3 amino acids: CASSLEGQGRANEQFF. The CDR3 DNA reads as TGTGCCAGCAGCTTAGAAGGACAGGGGAGGGCCAATGAGCAGTTCTTC.

The V call is TRBV18, the J call TRBJ1-3; D is uncertain. Trimming removed 3 bases at V and 4 bases at J, with 10 bases between. Germline V gene lookup returns CDR1 KGHSH and CDR2 LQKENI. The CDR3 is made up of 14 amino acids. The CDR3 coding sequence is TGTGCCAGCTCACCTGGGCAACGGGGAAACACCATATATTTT. As protein: CASSPGQRGNTIYF.

The chain is built from TRBV4-3 and TRBJ1-2; 7 positions match TRBD1. CDR1 and CDR2 (germline): LGHNA, YSLEER. Unmatched junction bases numbered 7, after V lost 4 bases and J lost 2 bases. This CDR3 has 15 residues. The CDR3 loop reads CASSPISDRNYGYTF. DNA for the CDR3: TGCGCCAGCAGCCCAATTTCGGACAGGAACTATGGCTACACCTTC.

In this sample, this clone turned up once. V and J are TRBV7-8 and TRBJ1-1, with D perhaps TRBD1 (6 bases). The CDR3 has 16 amino acids. The V gene's germline CDR1 is SGHVS and CDR2 FQNEAQ. V was trimmed by 5 bases and J by 0 bases, leaving 16 bases between them. The CDR3 region is CASSPNRTAMNTEAFF. In nucleotides, the CDR3 is TGTGCCAGCAGCCCAAACCGGACAGCGATGAACACTGAAGCTTTCTTT.

The chain combines TRBV15 with TRBJ1-2, with 8 bases that match TRBD1. Losses at the gene ends were 0 bases for V and 5 bases for J; bases not matched to a gene: 5. CDR3 length equals 15 residues. CDR1 is LNHNV, CDR2 YYDKDF, per germline (reference sequence). CDR3 amino acids: CATSRDWTGWYGYTF. CDR3 DNA sequence: TGTGCCACCAGCAGAGATTGGACAGGGTGGTATGGCTACACCTTC. The whole variable domain, remainder taken from reference TRBV15 and TRBJ1-2, is DAMVIQNPRYQVTQFGKPVTLSCSQTLNHNVMYWYQQKSSQAPKLLFHYYDKDFNNEADTPDNFQSRRPNTSFCFLDIRSPGLGDTAMYLCATSRDWTGWYGYTFGSGTRLTVV.

The chain carries TRBV19 and TRBJ1-2; D gene unclear. Germline loops: CDR1 LNHDA, CDR2 SQIVND (reference sequence). V was cut by 1 base and J by 7 bases, with 16 bases left in between. The CDR3 extends over 15 amino acids. Here the CDR3 DNA reads TGTGCCAGTAGTATAGGTCGGCAGGTCCCCGGTGGCTACACCTTC. This gives the protein CASSIGRQVPGGYTF.

The chain couples TRBV28 to TRBJ2-3; TRBD2 aligns across 8 bases. The CDR3 covers 14 residues. V lost 7 bases and J lost 3; bases outside the gene matches: 6. CDR1 and CDR2 (germline): MDHEN, SYDVKM. The CDR3 protein is CASTREGGTDTQYF. The CDR3 DNA follows: TGTGCCAGCACCCGGGAGGGCGGTACAGATACGCAGTATTTT. Drawing the rest from reference TRBV28 and TRBJ2-3, the complete variable domain is DVKVTQSSRYLVKRTGEKVFLECVQDMDHENMFWYRQDPGLGLRLIYFSYDVKMKEKGDIPEGYSVSREKKERFSLILESASTNQTSMYLCASTREGGTDTQYFGPGTRLTVL.